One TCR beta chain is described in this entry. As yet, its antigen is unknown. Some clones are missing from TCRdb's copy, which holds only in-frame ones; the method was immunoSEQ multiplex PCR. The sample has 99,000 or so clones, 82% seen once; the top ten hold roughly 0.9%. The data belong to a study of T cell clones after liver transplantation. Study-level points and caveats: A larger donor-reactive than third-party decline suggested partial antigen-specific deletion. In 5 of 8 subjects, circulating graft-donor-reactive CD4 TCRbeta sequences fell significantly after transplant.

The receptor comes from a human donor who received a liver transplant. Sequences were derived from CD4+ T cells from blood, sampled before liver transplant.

Here the CDR3 DNA reads TGTGCTAGTGGTTTGTGGTCGAGCAATGAGCAGTTCTTC. As protein: CASGLWSSNEQFF. J is TRBJ2-1 and V is TRBV12-5; unclear D gene. V gave up 2 bases and J gave up 6 bases, with 8 bases separating them. The CDR3 contains 13 residues. Germline values: CDR1 LGHNT, CDR2 FRNRAP.